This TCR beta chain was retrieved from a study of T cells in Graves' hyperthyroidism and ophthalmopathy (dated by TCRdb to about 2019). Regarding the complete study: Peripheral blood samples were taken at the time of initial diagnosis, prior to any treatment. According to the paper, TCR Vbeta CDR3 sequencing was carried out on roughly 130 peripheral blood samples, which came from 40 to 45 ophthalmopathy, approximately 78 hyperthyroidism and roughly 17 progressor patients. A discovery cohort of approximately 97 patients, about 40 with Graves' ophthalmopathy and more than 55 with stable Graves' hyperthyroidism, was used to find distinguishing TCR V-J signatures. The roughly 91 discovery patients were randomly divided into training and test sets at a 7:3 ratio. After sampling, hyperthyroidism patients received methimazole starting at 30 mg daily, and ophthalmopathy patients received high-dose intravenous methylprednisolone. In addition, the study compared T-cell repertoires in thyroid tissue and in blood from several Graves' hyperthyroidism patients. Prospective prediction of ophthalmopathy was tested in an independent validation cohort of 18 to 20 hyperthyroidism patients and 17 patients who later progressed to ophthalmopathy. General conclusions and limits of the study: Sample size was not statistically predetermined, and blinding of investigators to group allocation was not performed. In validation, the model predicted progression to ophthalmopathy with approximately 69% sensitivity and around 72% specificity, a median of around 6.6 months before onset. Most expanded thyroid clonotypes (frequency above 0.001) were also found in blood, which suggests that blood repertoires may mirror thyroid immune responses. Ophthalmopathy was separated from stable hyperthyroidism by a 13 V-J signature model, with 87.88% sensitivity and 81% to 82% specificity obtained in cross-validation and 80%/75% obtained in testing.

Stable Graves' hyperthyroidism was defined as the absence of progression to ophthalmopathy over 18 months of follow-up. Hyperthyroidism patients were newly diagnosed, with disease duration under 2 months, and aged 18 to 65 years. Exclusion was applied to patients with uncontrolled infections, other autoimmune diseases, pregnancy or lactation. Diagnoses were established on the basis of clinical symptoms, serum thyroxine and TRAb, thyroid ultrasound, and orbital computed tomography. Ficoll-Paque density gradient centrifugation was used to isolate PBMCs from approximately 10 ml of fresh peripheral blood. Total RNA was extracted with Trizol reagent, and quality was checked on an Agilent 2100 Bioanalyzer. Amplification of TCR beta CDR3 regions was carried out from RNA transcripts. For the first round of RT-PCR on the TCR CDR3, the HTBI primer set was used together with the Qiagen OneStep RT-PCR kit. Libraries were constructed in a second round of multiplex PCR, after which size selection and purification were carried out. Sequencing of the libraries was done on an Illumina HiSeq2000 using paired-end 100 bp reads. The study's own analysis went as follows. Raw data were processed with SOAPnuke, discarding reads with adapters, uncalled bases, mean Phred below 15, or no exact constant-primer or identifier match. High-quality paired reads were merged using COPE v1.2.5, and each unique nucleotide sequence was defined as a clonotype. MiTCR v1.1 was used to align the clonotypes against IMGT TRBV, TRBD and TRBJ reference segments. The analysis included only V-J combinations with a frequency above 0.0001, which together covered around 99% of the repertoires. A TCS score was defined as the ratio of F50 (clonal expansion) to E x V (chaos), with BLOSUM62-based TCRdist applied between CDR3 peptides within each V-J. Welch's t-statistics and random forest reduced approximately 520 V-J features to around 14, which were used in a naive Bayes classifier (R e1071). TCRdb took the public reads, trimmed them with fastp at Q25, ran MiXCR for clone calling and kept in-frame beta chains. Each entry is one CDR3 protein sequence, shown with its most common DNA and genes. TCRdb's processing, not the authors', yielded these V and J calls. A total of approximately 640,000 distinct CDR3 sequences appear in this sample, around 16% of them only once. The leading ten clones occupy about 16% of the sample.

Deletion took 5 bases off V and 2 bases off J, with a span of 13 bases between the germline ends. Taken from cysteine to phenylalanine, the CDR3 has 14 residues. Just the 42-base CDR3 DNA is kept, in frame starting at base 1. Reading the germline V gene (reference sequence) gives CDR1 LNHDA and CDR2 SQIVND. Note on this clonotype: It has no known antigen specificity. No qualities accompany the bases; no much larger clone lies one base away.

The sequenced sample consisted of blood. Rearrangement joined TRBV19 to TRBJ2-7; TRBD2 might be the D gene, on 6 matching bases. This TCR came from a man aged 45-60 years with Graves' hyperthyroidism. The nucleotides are TGTGCCAGTAGTCCGAGACTAGTAACCTACGAGCAGTACTTC. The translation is CASSPRLVTYEQYF.